This T cell receptor (beta chain) comes out of a study of blood T cell repertoires in COVID-19. Study-wide context: The United States, Italy and Spain provided the acute and convalescent COVID-19 samples. From T cells, B-cell-depleted T cells, or PBMCs came the material, which was cDNA or gDNA.

Source study methods: Amplification from reference gene primers served as the basis for estimated nucleated cell counts. Profiling relied on immunoSEQ multiplex PCR, and the TCRdb table lists in-frame clones only, not all of them. The D gene and trimming were derived from the DNA, and the V and J assignments and clone size from that table. The repertoire holds 100,000 or so clones, with about 80% as singletons. CDR1 and CDR2 (germline): MGHRA, YSYEKL. The V end lost 1 base, the J end lost 10 bases, and 8 bases lay between the germline ends. This CDR3 has 12 amino acids. The rearrangement joins TRBV4-1 to TRBJ2-1; D unclear. The origin of this receptor is a man in his 70s with active or convalescent COVID-19. Sequencing input: peripheral blood. CDR3 nucleotides: TGCGCCAGCAGCCAAGGGTCGAGGGAGCAGTTCTTC. It is translated as CASSQGSREQFF.